Below, 7 T cell receptor beta chains from the same sample are listed, as sequenced in a study of blood T cell repertoires in COVID-19. This table comes from immunoSEQ multiplex PCR, and its TCRdb copy is limited to in-frame clones, with some not included. The table records a few hundred thousand clones, around 90% of them present only once. Sample: peripheral blood. The source is a man aged 35 to 55 with acute or convalescent COVID-19.

The chain is built from TRBV13 and TRBJ2-5; 8 bases are shared with TRBD1. The CDR3 has 15 residues. Germline CDR1 and CDR2: PRHDT and FYEKMQ (reference sequence). The V segment lost 3 bases and the J segment 3 bases; nucleotides outside the gene matches: 6. The CDR3 is CASSLTMDREETQYF. The CDR3 DNA sequence: TGTGCCAGCAGCTTGACCATGGACAGGGAAGAGACCCAGTACTTC. Drawing the rest from reference TRBV13 and TRBJ2-5, the complete variable domain is AAGVIQSPRHLIKEKRETATLKCYPIPRHDTVYWYQQGPGQDPQFLISFYEKMQSDKGSIPDRFSAQQFSDYHSELNMSSLELGDSALYFCASSLTMDREETQYFGPGTRLLVL.

The chain has TRBV6-6 and TRBJ2-7; D gene uncertain. Trimming left V 6 bases short and J 4 bases short, with 4 bases between. The CDR3 runs 10 residues. CDR1 is MNHNY and CDR2 is SVGAGI in the germline V gene (reference sequence). CDR3 sequence (DNA): TGTGCCAGCAGGCAGTACGAGCAGTACTTC. Protein product: CASRQYEQYF.

This rearrangement joins TRBV29-1 to TRBJ1-1; 8 bases fit TRBD1. With 1 base clipped from V and 5 bases from J, the junction kept 9 bases outside the gene matches. This CDR3 is built from 15 residues. The V gene's germline CDR1 is SQVTM and CDR2 ANQGSEA. The DNA of the CDR3 is TGCAGCGTTGAAGGGACAGGGATTGGGAAAACTGAAGCTTTCTTT. Translating gives CSVEGTGIGKTEAFF. The whole variable domain, filled in from reference TRBV29-1 and TRBJ1-1, reads SAVISQKPSRDICQRGTSLTIQCQVDSQVTMMFWYRQQPGQSLTLIATANQGSEATYESGFVIDKFPISRPNLTFSTLTVSNMSPEDSSIYLCSVEGTGIGKTEAFFGQGTRLTVV.

This chain connects TRBV5-4 to TRBJ2-3; the D gene is possibly TRBD2 (5 bases). The CDR3 length is 15 residues. The V end lost 2 bases, the J end lost 3 bases, and 13 bases lay between the germline ends. Germline V gene lookup returns CDR1 SGHNT and CDR2 YYREEE (reference sequence). Here the CDR3 DNA reads TGTGCCAGCAGCTTTGGACTCCCACCGACAGATACGCAGTATTTT. Its protein is CASSFGLPPTDTQYF.

The chain combines TRBV7-2 with TRBJ1-5, with D uncertain. CDR1 is SGHTA, CDR2 FQGNSA, per germline. This CDR3 region has 13 residues. V was cut by 4 bases and J by 3 bases, with 7 bases left in between. The CDR3 bases are TGTGCCAGCAGCTCCCGGGTCAATCAGCCCCAGCATTTT. This translates into CASSSRVNQPQHF. The whole variable domain, remainder taken from reference TRBV7-2 and TRBJ1-5, is GAGVSQSPSNKVTEKGKDVELRCDPISGHTALYWYRQSLGQGLEFLIYFQGNSAPDKSGLPSDRFSAERTGGSVSTLTIQRTQQEDSAVYLCASSSRVNQPQHFGDGTRLSIL.

The chain employs TRBV5-1 and TRBJ2-3; a weak D match, TRBD1 (6 bases). This CDR3 has 17 residues. Germline loops: CDR1 SGHRS, CDR2 YFSETQ. V was trimmed by 3 bases and J by 2 bases, leaving 19 bases between them. The CDR3 DNA reads as TGCGCCAGCAGCTCCATGGACAGTTTTTTCTTCACAGATACGCAGTATTTT. This codes for CASSSMDSFFFTDTQYF.

The chain couples TRBV5-1 to TRBJ2-5, with D possibly TRBD2 on 5 matching bases. The CDR3 consists of 14 residues. Trimming took off 6 bases at V and 5 bases at J, with 17 bases between the two ends. Looked up from germline, CDR1 is SGHRS and CDR2 is YFSETQ. The CDR3, as DNA: TGCGCCAGCAACGAGGGTCCCTCCAGGGAGACCCAGTACTTC. Translated: CASNEGPSRETQYF.